This TCR beta chain was captured by sequencing in a study of cytomegalovirus exposure and HLA in healthy donors. Study results and caveats: Among TCR beta chains, those listed as cytomegalovirus-associated numbered about 150. Reports indicated that the classifier achieved high specificity and sensitivity in diagnosing cytomegalovirus status.

The study drew the donors from its roughly 120-subject validation cohort, separate from the roughly 670-subject first cohort. Profiling relied on immunoSEQ multiplex PCR, and the TCRdb table lists in-frame clones only, not all of them. This sample carries 150,000 to 250,000 clones, 84% of them seen once, and the ten largest clones take about an eighth. To note about this clone: Its antigen is not known.

Sequences were obtained from PBMCs. The receptor's source is a woman aged 30 to 39 in good health and CMV-seropositive.

The CDR3 sequence is CASRVGAREYF. DNA for the CDR3: TGTGCCAGCAGAGTTGGGGCCAGGGAGTACTTC. The chain carries TRBV27 and TRBJ2-7; D perhaps matches TRBD1 (5 bases). V dropped 6 bases and J dropped 11 bases, with 14 bases sitting between them. CDR1 is MNHEY and CDR2 is SMNVEV in the germline V gene (reference sequence). The CDR3 loop spans 11 amino acids.